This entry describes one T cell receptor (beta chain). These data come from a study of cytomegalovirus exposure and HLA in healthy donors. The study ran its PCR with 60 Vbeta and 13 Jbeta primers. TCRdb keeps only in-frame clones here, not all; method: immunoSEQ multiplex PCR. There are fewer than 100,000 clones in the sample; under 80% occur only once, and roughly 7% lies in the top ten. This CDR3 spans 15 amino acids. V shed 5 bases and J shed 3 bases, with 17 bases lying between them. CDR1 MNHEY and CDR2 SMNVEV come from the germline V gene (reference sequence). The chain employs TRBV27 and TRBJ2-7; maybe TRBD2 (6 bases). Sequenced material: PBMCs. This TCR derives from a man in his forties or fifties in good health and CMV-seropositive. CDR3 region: CASSLTSGGYYEQYF. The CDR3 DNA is TGTGCCAGCAGTCTGACTAGTGGAGGCTACTACGAGCAGTACTTC.